Below, one T cell receptor (beta chain) is given with its context. This clonotype was observed a handful of times. Its specific antigen is unknown. Base qualities were left out, and no much larger clone turns up one base away. This sample was taken from a study of blood T cells in healthy people across ages (dated by TCRdb to the mid-2010s). Context from the whole study: In model experiments, template switching captured roughly one uniquely barcoded TCR beta cDNA molecule for every two T cells. Using deep sequencing normalized with unique cDNA molecular identifiers, the study measured how TCR beta repertoire diversity changes with age. Donors were grouped into four age groups: young (average roughly 15 years), middle-aged (around 39), aged (roughly 62) and long-lived (less than 85). Two additional independent replicas of 1 million unique cDNA reads from the same blood draw were analyzed for two donors (one aged 18 to 30 and one aged 80 or older). Donors of different ages were randomly distributed across sequencing lanes to avoid experimental bias. What the research found in general, with its limitations: Estimates of total diversity from one million sequenced T cells were regarded as lower bounds and underestimates. Since profiling was done on bulk unsorted PBMCs, naive and antigen-experienced compartments could not be conclusively compared. Because the CMV infection status of the donors was unknown, age-related changes in expanded clonotypes may potentially have been confounded. Observed TCR beta diversity per million T cells fell roughly linearly with age, and a significant reduction was already apparent by age around 40. The long-lived group showed more naive CD4+ T cells, fewer expanded clones and increased TCR diversity than the aged group, suggesting age selection. Observed TCR beta diversity correlated strongly with the percentage of naive T cells measured by flow cytometry.

Library construction relied on 5' RACE. Reads for this sample came from an Illumina HiSeq 2500. A second PCR of about 7 to 12 cycles was run with a J-beta primer mix and a sample-barcoded 5' primer. A template-switch 5' adaptor carrying 12 random nucleotides introduced a unique molecular identifier onto each TCR beta cDNA molecule. Each sample yielded at least 2.5 million CDR3-containing paired-end reads. First-strand cDNA synthesis was performed from all RNA using the Mint cDNA synthesis kit, with priming by a TRBC-specific oligonucleotide. All cDNA was treated with uracil-DNA glycosylase and then went through a first 18-cycle PCR with the universal primers M1SS and BC2_uni_R. The original pipeline was this. Each sample was normalized by randomly selecting 1 million high-quality reads, each carrying a distinct molecular identifier. Instead of being binned into consensus sequences, reads that shared molecular identifiers were thrown out. MiTCR, run with a Q25 quality threshold and the strictest error-elimination algorithm, handled CDR3 identification, clonotype clustering and error correction. Lower-bound total TCR beta diversity was estimated with a nonparametric unseen species model using Euler transformation. The public sequencing data were trimmed at Q25 with fastp and processed into clonotypes with MiXCR by TCRdb, which kept only in-frame beta chains. Each entry is one CDR3 protein sequence, shown with its most common DNA and genes. These V and J calls are TCRdb output, not the study's own analysis. The sample has about 580,000 distinct CDR3 sequences on record, 40% to 50% of them singletons. Of the sample, roughly 25% is held by the ten largest clones.

The donors were about 40 Caucasian individuals from Russia, aged about 6 to 100 years, who were systemically healthy. Each donor gave ten milliliters of peripheral blood, collected into EDTA-treated Vacutainer tubes. Ficoll-Paque density-gradient centrifugation was used to isolate PBMCs, with at least 6 million per sample. Total RNA, at least 5.5 micrograms per sample, was extracted from PBMCs with Trizol reagent. For every donor, flow cytometry on a PBMC aliquot measured the percentage of naive CD45RAhigh/CD27high T cells. The sequence was obtained from an elderly man in good health. The sample comprised blood.

The CDR3 region: CSAWGLIDTDTQYF. The sequenced DNA: TGCAGTGCTTGGGGCCTCATAGACACAGATACGCAGTATTTT. The chain is made from TRBV20-1 and TRBJ2-3; possibly the D gene is TRBD1, per 5 matching bases. Taken from the germline V gene (reference sequence), the CDR1 and CDR2 loops are DFQATT and SNEGSKA. The trim is 5 bases for V and 2 bases for J, with a gap of 14 bases between the germline ends. The CDR3 sequence holds 14 residues, the cysteine and phenylalanine included. Only CDR3 DNA is held: 42 bases, read in frame from base 1.